The clone carrying this TCR beta chain was recorded at least ten times. Its antigen is not identified. The entry originates in a study of T cells in Graves' hyperthyroidism and ophthalmopathy. Whole-study findings and limits: Most expanded thyroid clonotypes above 0.001 also appeared in blood.

This CDR3 is 17 amino acids long. V was clipped by 2 bases and J by 3 bases; unmatched bases: 12. From germline, CDR1 is MDHEN and CDR2 SYDVKM. Amplification yielded TCR beta CDR3 regions, with RNA transcripts as the source. Researchers ran a first-round RT-PCR on the TCR CDR3 using the HTBI primer set. Each CDR3 protein is one row after TCRdb ran MiXCR on the multiplex PCR reads. This table has about 620,000 distinct CDR3 sequences, 16% appearing once. If no ophthalmopathy progression occurred within 18 months, Graves' hyperthyroidism was stable. The sequence derives from a woman aged 25 to 45 with Graves' hyperthyroidism. Sequencing was performed on blood. The chain carries TRBV28 and TRBJ1-2, with TRBD1 identical over 7 bases. The CDR3 is CASSLLAGSGGDYGYTF. In nucleotides, the CDR3 is TGTGCCAGCAGTTTACTGGCGGGTTCAGGGGGTGACTATGGCTACACCTTC.